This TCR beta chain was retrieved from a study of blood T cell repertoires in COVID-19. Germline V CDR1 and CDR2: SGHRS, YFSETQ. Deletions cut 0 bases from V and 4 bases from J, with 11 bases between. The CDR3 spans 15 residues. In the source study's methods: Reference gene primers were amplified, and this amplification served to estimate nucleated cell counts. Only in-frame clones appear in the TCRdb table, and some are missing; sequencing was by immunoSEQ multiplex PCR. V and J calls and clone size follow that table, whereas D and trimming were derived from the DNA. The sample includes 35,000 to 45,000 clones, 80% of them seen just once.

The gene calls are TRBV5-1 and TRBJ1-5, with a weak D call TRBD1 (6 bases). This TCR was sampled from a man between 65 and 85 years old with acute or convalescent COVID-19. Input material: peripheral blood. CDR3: CASSLDTGSNQPQHF. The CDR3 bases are TGCGCCAGCAGCTTGGATACAGGGTCAAATCAGCCCCAGCATTTT.